The rows below give T cell receptor beta chains drawn from one sample of a study of cytomegalovirus exposure and HLA in healthy donors. Sequenced by immunoSEQ multiplex PCR; TCRdb stores in-frame clones only, minus some. The sample comprises 130,000 to 150,000 clones, about 90% of which are singletons, and 7% to 9% rests with the top ten. The sequencing sample was made of PBMCs. Every receptor here comes from a woman aged 18-29 years in good health and CMV-seropositive. Each CDR3 is given with its conserved first and last residue.

11 | TRBV5-1 | CASRWGTEAFF
18 | TRBV11-2 | CASTLRRLAGGRGDTQYF
16 | TRBV2 | CASSEAEGSLAQPQHF
18 | TRBV5-4 | CASSKGQGGIGMNTEAFF
17 | TRBV18 | CASSPPRTSGTYNEQFF
16 | TRBV6-6 | CASSYDGTSATYEQYF
15 | TRBV7-9 | CASSSDRGQMEKLFF
19 | TRBV28 | CASSLQFSGRSRRGGGYTF
14 | TRBV5-1 | CASSLQGADTEAFF
15 | TRBV29-1 | CSVESGNGGIDEQFF
14 | TRBV6-1 | CASSQTGDYYEQYF
17 | TRBV21-1 | CASSKGGTGTGYNEQFF
17 | TRBV9 | CASSANRDSSGANVLTF
15 | TRBV27 | CASRTGGPYNSPLHF
14 | TRBV15 | CATMDSPSGNAIYF
13 | TRBV6-5 | CASSPKLAVPQHF
15 | TRBV29-1 | CSVEGRVGSYNEQFF
14 | TRBV6-5 | CASKLDGGNQPQHF
13 | TRBV28 | CASTSTQGTEQYF
15 | TRBV28 | CASRSGTGAFYGYTF
14 | TRBV5-8 | CASIRQGRHYGYTF
14 | TRBV5-1 | CASSLEGLNSPLHF
15 | TRBV19 | CASSMGGTVNSPLHF
13 | TRBV6-5 | CASSSGFGNTIYF
15 | TRBV19 | CASSIRGQGRETQYF
15 | TRBV11-1 | CASSPWEAGSNTQYF
15 | TRBV7-2 | CASSFDRSSSYEQYF
14 | TRBV7-9 | CASSWDTVNQPQHF
15 | TRBV6-6 | CASTLAGVSYNEQFF
13 | TRBV29-1 | CSVVGGGSYEQYF
15 | TRBV28 | CASSRPPGSYNEQFF
13 | TRBV7-3 | CASSSGSQETQYF
15 | TRBV10-2 | CASSLGAPLQETQYF
13 | TRBV7-2 | CASSLTLNTEAFF
13 | TRBV29-1 | CSVELHTGNTIYF
15 | TRBV4-2 | CASSQGQGDNYGYTF
16 | TRBV5-4 | CASSPDRPATNEKLFF
15 | TRBV6-5 | CASSLTGELNTEAFF
13 | TRBV7-2 | CASSRRDSYGYTF
14 | TRBV7-6 | CASSLGTGTYEQYF
16 | TRBV6-5 | CASSSILGYRTDTQYF
14 | TRBV21-1 | CASSQRTGDEKLFF
17 | TRBV28 | CASSLSLQMLAKNIQYF
15 | TRBV29-1 | CSVEWDRGGTGELFF
15 | TRBV7-9 | CASTLGGQPNTEAFF
14 | TRBV27 | CASSLSLAGETQYF
13 | TRBV2 | CASSDNSGNTIYF
15 | TRBV6-5 | CASNAGQGRSSPLHF
17 | TRBV28 | CASSFGNAGGPGDTQYF
16 | TRBV27 | CASSVGQGLAKNIQYF
15 | TRBV6-5 | CASSSGTSGRETQYF
11 | TRBV7-2 | CANSRADTQYF
11 | TRBV6-6 | CASIGQAVAFF
16 | TRBV27 | CASSPAREGRNNEQFF
15 | TRBV28 | CASSFRRGSNQPQHF
15 | TRBV6-5 | CASSWRLAGDNEQFF
12 | TRBV6-1 | CASSEVEDTQYF